Listed below are T cell receptor beta chains from one sample, sequenced in a study of T cells expressing NK-cell markers. TCRdb reprocessed the 5' RACE reads, with one entry per CDR3 protein and no DNA. The table lists about 370,000 distinct CDR3 sequences, with around a tenth in the top ten. Sequencing was done on a sample of blood T cells: a sorted CD56 or NKG2C T cell subset, CD4+ or CD8+ T cells, or bulk PBMC T cells (not recorded which). Receptors were obtained from a woman in her 50s in good health. CDR3s include the opening cysteine and the closing phenylalanine or tryptophan. The order of the fields is V gene, J gene, CDR3 protein.

v_call: TRBV7-9; j_call: TRBJ2-2; cdr3_aa: CASSFGTGPSTGELFF
v_call: TRBV20-1; j_call: TRBJ1-6; cdr3_aa: CSARDRPNSPLHF
v_call: TRBV7-9; j_call: TRBJ2-7; cdr3_aa: CASSPWTSGVSYEQYF
v_call: TRBV20-1; j_call: TRBJ2-3; cdr3_aa: CSASIAGGPGTDTQYF
v_call: TRBV2; j_call: TRBJ1-5; cdr3_aa: CASSGQLLEPQHF
v_call: TRBV12-3/TRBV12-4; j_call: TRBJ1-1; cdr3_aa: CASSLHRDSEAFF
v_call: TRBV20-1; j_call: TRBJ2-7; cdr3_aa: CSARANSYEQYF
v_call: TRBV7-6; j_call: TRBJ2-3; cdr3_aa: CASSSTSGGITDTQYF
v_call: TRBV4-1; j_call: TRBJ1-2; cdr3_aa: CASSPGPSRGYTF
v_call: TRBV10-3; j_call: TRBJ2-1; cdr3_aa: CAISRLAGGLHNEQFF
v_call: TRBV20-1; j_call: TRBJ1-5; cdr3_aa: CSARVEGRAWSNQPQHF
v_call: TRBV6-6; j_call: TRBJ2-1; cdr3_aa: CASKKLLAGGGQFF
v_call: TRBV27; j_call: TRBJ2-1; cdr3_aa: CASSFGGRGNEQFF
v_call: TRBV7-2; j_call: TRBJ2-1; cdr3_aa: CASSLGSLAGERFF
v_call: TRBV6-2/TRBV6-3; j_call: TRBJ2-6; cdr3_aa: CASSYSPRGKSSGANVLTF
v_call: TRBV14; j_call: TRBJ2-1; cdr3_aa: CASSSPTGVLSYNEQFF
v_call: TRBV5-1; j_call: TRBJ2-2; cdr3_aa: CASSWRGTGDTGELFF
v_call: TRBV5-6; j_call: TRBJ2-1; cdr3_aa: CASSLNSGVKPSYNEQFF
v_call: TRBV20-1; j_call: TRBJ2-5; cdr3_aa: CSLVAGGETQYF
v_call: TRBV12-3/TRBV12-4; j_call: TRBJ2-7; cdr3_aa: CASSAGTGQVSYEQYF
v_call: TRBV29-1; j_call: TRBJ2-2; cdr3_aa: CRVAGPRCTGELFF
v_call: TRBV10-3; j_call: TRBJ2-2; cdr3_aa: CAIRGQGAGSGELFF